The table lists the clone carrying this T cell receptor beta chain with many counts. Its antigen is still unknown. Semi-nested PCR with Nested Universal Primer A followed constant-region reverse priming of full-length variable regions. Each CDR3 protein is one row after TCRdb ran MiXCR on the 5' RACE reads. This sample has around 37,000 distinct CDR3 sequences, with less than 30% found just once. This CDR3 spans 16 amino acids. V shed 4 bases, J shed 0 bases, and the junction held 6 bases outside the gene matches. The germline V gene encodes CDR1 SGHRS and CDR2 YFSETQ. Study outcomes and limitations: The larger-cohort validation was restricted to a single TCR beta V-J rearrangement rather than whole repertoires.

Memory CD4+ cells were defined as CD4+CD45RO+CD25-. This TCR was recovered from a female donor with breast cancer. The chain links TRBV5-1 to TRBJ2-1; TRBD1 matches at 8 bases. What was sequenced was memory CD4+ T cells sorted from a lymph node. The subset here: memory CD4+ T cells, CD4+CD45RO+CD25-. CDR3 in amino acids: CASSAGTGRSYNEQFF. CDR3 DNA sequence: TGCGCCAGCAGCGCCGGGACAGGACGCTCCTACAATGAGCAGTTCTTC.